The T cell receptor beta chain described here comes from a study of blood T cell repertoires in COVID-19 (dated by TCRdb to about 2020). With respect to the entire study: Samples covering the acute and convalescent phases of COVID-19 were provided by collaborators in the United States, Italy and Spain. The prospective study material was composed of cDNA or gDNA derived from T cells, B-cell-depleted T cells, or PBMCs. Subjects who had been exposed to COVID-19, were actively infected with it, or had recovered from it provided the deeply sampled blood TCRbeta repertoires that made up the dataset. A freely available public database, intended as a resource for researchers studying the immune response to SARS-CoV-2, is where the repertoires were released. Samples came from the ongoing ImmuneRACE study (first 160 participants) plus 1,254 subjects from 6 global collaborators. A de-identified subject ID, COVID-19 status, age in years and sex were almost always included in the sample metadata. Where available, HLA class I and class II types were obtained from metadata supplied by the sample provider rather than from assay-based typing.

Trimming takes 0 bases from V and 5 bases from J, and the germline ends sit 10 bases apart. Per the germline V gene, KGHSH is the CDR1 and LQKENI is the CDR2. From its cysteine to its phenylalanine, the CDR3 spans 15 amino acids. Of all the DNA, just the CDR3 is kept, 45 bases in frame from base 1. TCRbeta CDR3 regions were amplified from genomic DNA by means of the immunoSEQ Assay, a bias-controlled multiplex PCR. The study's processing was this. Within the assay, amplification of reference gene primers was used to estimate how many nucleated cells each sample contained. Sequence reads were collapsed and filtered to measure the absolute abundance of every unique TCRbeta CDR3 rearrangement. For each sample, productive Simpson clonality was calculated as the square root of Simpson's diversity index over productive rearrangements. TCRdb stores this immuneACCESS table with in-frame sequences only. Part of the clones is absent; in the studies checked, under half of the shortfall reflects unresolved V genes, and no reason is known for the rest. V and J calls and clone size come straight from that table; D and trimming were deduced from the DNA. The sample includes approximately 300,000 clones, with approximately 92% observed a single time. In total, the top ten clones hold 6.8% of the sample.

In Seattle, one collaborating source enrolled patients while the infection was active and tracked those patients longitudinally over the course of disease. The collaborating institutions used their own protocols to collect whole blood in K2EDTA tubes. Collaborator samples were shipped for TCRbeta analysis as frozen whole blood, isolated PBMCs, or DNA extracted from either sample type. On the study overall, not on this receptor specifically: How much clinical and demographic metadata was included differed by source and by participant, and the metadata was provided uncurated.

With respect to this clone: Its antigen is currently not known. No much larger clone is present one base from it, and per-base qualities are unavailable.

The source of this sequence is a woman in her thirties with COVID-19, enrolled during active disease. What was sequenced was peripheral blood. The chain uses TRBV18 and TRBJ1-4, and the D gene may be TRBD1, 6 bases matching. The DNA sequence is as follows: TGTGCCAGCTCACCACCGCAGGGGTACAATGAAAAACTGTTTTTT. It translates to CASSPPQGYNEKLFF. Joined to the reference TRBV18 and TRBJ1-4 proteins, this CDR3 gives the full variable domain: NAGVMQNPRHLVRRRGQEARLRCSPMKGHSHVYWYRQLPEEGLKFMVYLQKENIIDESGMPKERFSAEFPKEGPSILRIQQVVRGDSAAYFCASSPPQGYNEKLFFGSGTQLSVL.